A selection of T cell receptor beta chains follows, all from one sample in a study of T cells after yellow fever vaccination. TCRdb recomputed calls from the 5' RACE reads with MiXCR, one row per CDR3 protein. The repertoire holds 250,000 to 350,000 distinct CDR3 sequences, with approximately 4.5% as singletons. The specimen comprised PBMCs, sampled 15 days after the yellow fever booster vaccination. The origin of the receptors is a man aged 18 to 29 who received the YFV17D yellow fever vaccine. CDR3s include the opening cysteine and the closing phenylalanine or tryptophan. Fields, in order: V gene, clone size, D gene, J gene, CDR3 DNA, CDR3 protein. A D gene is named only where the DNA matches it firmly. The size field is filled for only some rows; it gives once, few, many or a size class.

V: TRBV11-2
size: many
D: NA
J: TRBJ2-7
DNA: TGTGCCAGCTCGACCCAGCAGTACTTC
CDR3: CASSTQQYF

V: TRBV27
size: many
D: NA
J: TRBJ1-5
DNA: TGTGCCAGCCCCTCCGGGGCGGAGGGCAATCAGCCCCAGCATTTT
CDR3: CASPSGAEGNQPQHF

V: TRBV6-6
size: NA
D: NA
J: TRBJ2-7
DNA: TGTGCCAGCAGTTACCCAAGGGGCCAGGGCCCCTACGAGCAGTACTTC
CDR3: CASSYPRGQGPYEQYF

V: TRBV10-3
size: few
D: TRBD2
J: TRBJ2-7
DNA: TGTGCCATCAGTGAACAAAGACTAGCGGGGCCCTACGAGCAGTACTTC
CDR3: CAISEQRLAGPYEQYF

V: TRBV3-1
size: many
D: NA
J: TRBJ2-5
DNA: TGTGCCAGCACGGACGGCGGTGGAGAGACCCAGTACTTC
CDR3: CASTDGGGETQYF

V: TRBV5-1
size: few
D: NA
J: TRBJ2-7
DNA: TGCGCCAGCAGCACCGGGACTGCCAGCTCCTACGAGCAGTACTTC
CDR3: CASSTGTASSYEQYF

V: TRBV7-9
size: NA
D: TRBD2
J: TRBJ2-5
DNA: TGTGCCAGCAGCTTGCGGCGGGGGGGCTTAGAGACCCAGTACTTC
CDR3: CASSLRRGGLETQYF

V: TRBV5-1
size: few
D: TRBD1
J: TRBJ2-6
DNA: TGCGCCAGCAGCCCCCTCCCAGGACAGGGCTCTGGGGCCAACGTCCTGACTTTC
CDR3: CASSPLPGQGSGANVLTF

V: TRBV5-5
size: few
D: NA
J: TRBJ1-5
DNA: TGTGCCAGCAGCTGGGCCCCGAACAATCAGCCCCAGCATTTT
CDR3: CASSWAPNNQPQHF

V: TRBV18
size: many
D: NA
J: TRBJ1-1
DNA: TGTGCCAGCTCACCAGAGCGGACGGGAGCGCCTGAAGCTTTCTTT
CDR3: CASSPERTGAPEAFF

V: TRBV5-1
size: many
D: NA
J: TRBJ2-3
DNA: TGCGCCAGCGGATCCGGGACCTCCACAGATACGCAGTATTTT
CDR3: CASGSGTSTDTQYF

V: TRBV5-1
size: many
D: NA
J: TRBJ2-5
DNA: TGCGCCAGCACGTACCGGGAGCCGAGAGAGACCCAGTACTTC
CDR3: CASTYREPRETQYF

V: TRBV5-4
size: many
D: NA
J: TRBJ1-2
DNA: TGTGCCAGCAGCTTTCCCCAGGGAAACGGCTACACCTTC
CDR3: CASSFPQGNGYTF

V: TRBV20-1
size: many
D: NA
J: TRBJ1-1
DNA: TGCAGTGCTAGAGGCCTGGCACGTCCCTCGATACTCTCCAGATACACTGAAGCTTTCTTT
CDR3: CSARGLARPSILSRYTEAFF

V: TRBV4-1
size: NA
D: NA
J: TRBJ2-2
DNA: TGCGCCAGCAACCAGGACGGGAACACCGGGGAGCTGTTTTTT
CDR3: CASNQDGNTGELFF

V: TRBV3-1
size: few
D: TRBD2
J: TRBJ2-3
DNA: TGTGCCAGCAGCCAAGGACTAGCGGGGGGGCTAAGCACAGATACGCAGTATTTT
CDR3: CASSQGLAGGLSTDTQYF

V: TRBV5-5
size: NA
D: NA
J: TRBJ1-6
DNA: TGTGCCAGCAGCGCCCCCGCGGTGGGGGATAATTCACCCCTCCACTTT
CDR3: CASSAPAVGDNSPLHF

V: TRBV2
size: many
D: NA
J: TRBJ2-5
DNA: TGTGCCAGCAGGAGGGGACCGGCGAGTGGGGCCCAGTACTTC
CDR3: CASRRGPASGAQYF

V: TRBV5-4
size: few
D: TRBD2
J: TRBJ2-3
DNA: TGTGCCAGCAGCTTGACCCTAAGGACTAGCCACCTCACAGATACGCAGTATTTT
CDR3: CASSLTLRTSHLTDTQYF

V: TRBV7-2
size: NA
D: NA
J: TRBJ1-5
DNA: TGTGCCAGCAGCCAGGGTTCCGGGCTGCCCCAGCATTTT
CDR3: CASSQGSGLPQHF

V: TRBV18
size: NA
D: TRBD2
J: TRBJ2-1
DNA: TGTGCCAGCTCAGCCAGCGGGGTCAGCAATGAGCAGTTCTTC
CDR3: CASSASGVSNEQFF

V: TRBV6-2/TRBV6-3
size: few
D: TRBD2
J: TRBJ2-3
DNA: TGTGCCAGCAGCCCCCTAGCGGGTACGCAGTATTTT
CDR3: CASSPLAGTQYF

V: TRBV5-1
size: NA
D: TRBD1
J: TRBJ1-1
DNA: TGCGCCAGCAGCTCAAAAACAGGGGACCCACCTGAAGCTTTCTTT
CDR3: CASSSKTGDPPEAFF

V: TRBV15
size: NA
D: NA
J: TRBJ2-5
DNA: TGTGCCACCAGCAGAGAACAGCAAGAGACCCAGTACTTC
CDR3: CATSREQQETQYF

V: TRBV6-2/TRBV6-3
size: many
D: TRBD1
J: TRBJ1-6
DNA: TGTGCCAGCAGAGACAGGGGTAATTCACCCCTCCACTTT
CDR3: CASRDRGNSPLHF

V: TRBV6-2/TRBV6-3
size: many
D: NA
J: TRBJ2-1
DNA: TGTGCCAGCAGTTACGGGGGGCTCGGGGGTGAGCAGTTCTTC
CDR3: CASSYGGLGGEQFF

V: TRBV6-5
size: few
D: NA
J: TRBJ1-2
DNA: TGTGCCAGCAGTTACGGGTATGACTATGGCTACACCTTC
CDR3: CASSYGYDYGYTF

V: TRBV5-1
size: many
D: NA
J: TRBJ1-1
DNA: TGCGCCAGCAGCTTTAGAGGGGGGAATTTTGAGGCTTCTGAAGCTTTCTTT
CDR3: CASSFRGGNFEASEAFF

V: TRBV4-3
size: NA
D: NA
J: TRBJ2-7
DNA: TGCGCCAGCAGCCCCAGACTAGGAGGGGACGAGCAGTACTTC
CDR3: CASSPRLGGDEQYF

V: TRBV4-3
size: NA
D: NA
J: TRBJ2-3
DNA: TGCGCCAGCAGCCAAGATCCCCGCCAGGGTCAGAGTACGCAGTATTTT
CDR3: CASSQDPRQGQSTQYF

V: TRBV30
size: NA
D: NA
J: TRBJ1-3
DNA: TGTGCCTGGAGTGTGTCTGGAAACACCATATATTTT
CDR3: CAWSVSGNTIYF

V: TRBV19
size: many
D: NA
J: TRBJ2-5
DNA: TGTGCCAGTAGTAAGGGGGAGACCCAGTACTTC
CDR3: CASSKGETQYF

V: TRBV25-1
size: few
D: TRBD1
J: TRBJ2-3
DNA: TGTGCCAGCAGGAAGGACAGGGCTAGCACAGATACGCAGTATTTT
CDR3: CASRKDRASTDTQYF

V: TRBV20-1
size: NA
D: TRBD1
J: TRBJ1-1
DNA: TGCAGTGCTAGAGGTCCCAAACAGGGGCCCACTGAAGCTTTCTTT
CDR3: CSARGPKQGPTEAFF

V: TRBV4-1
size: few
D: TRBD1
J: TRBJ2-3
DNA: TGCGCCAGCAGCCAATACGGGACAGGGGAGAAAGATACGCAGTATTTT
CDR3: CASSQYGTGEKDTQYF

V: TRBV6-5
size: many
D: TRBD1
J: TRBJ2-7
DNA: TGTGCCAGCAGTAACAGGGGGCGCGTCTACGAGCAGTACTTC
CDR3: CASSNRGRVYEQYF

V: TRBV19
size: NA
D: NA
J: TRBJ1-5
DNA: TGTGCCAGTAGTATGACAGGCCCCGGACAGCCCCAGCATTTT
CDR3: CASSMTGPGQPQHF

V: TRBV7-2
size: many
D: NA
J: TRBJ2-6
DNA: TGTGCCAGCAGATTTCAGGGGGCCAACGTCCTGACTTTC
CDR3: CASRFQGANVLTF

V: TRBV7-6
size: NA
D: TRBD2
J: TRBJ2-1
DNA: TGTGCCAGCAGCTATAGCGGGGGGAATGAGCAGTTCTTC
CDR3: CASSYSGGNEQFF

V: TRBV30
size: few
D: TRBD1
J: TRBJ1-6
DNA: TGTGCCTGGAGTGTACTCCCAGGGACAGGGCCTTCACCCCTCCACTTT
CDR3: CAWSVLPGTGPSPLHF

V: TRBV14
size: many
D: NA
J: TRBJ1-2
DNA: TGTGCCAGCAGCCACGGACCTTCCTATGGCTACACCTTC
CDR3: CASSHGPSYGYTF